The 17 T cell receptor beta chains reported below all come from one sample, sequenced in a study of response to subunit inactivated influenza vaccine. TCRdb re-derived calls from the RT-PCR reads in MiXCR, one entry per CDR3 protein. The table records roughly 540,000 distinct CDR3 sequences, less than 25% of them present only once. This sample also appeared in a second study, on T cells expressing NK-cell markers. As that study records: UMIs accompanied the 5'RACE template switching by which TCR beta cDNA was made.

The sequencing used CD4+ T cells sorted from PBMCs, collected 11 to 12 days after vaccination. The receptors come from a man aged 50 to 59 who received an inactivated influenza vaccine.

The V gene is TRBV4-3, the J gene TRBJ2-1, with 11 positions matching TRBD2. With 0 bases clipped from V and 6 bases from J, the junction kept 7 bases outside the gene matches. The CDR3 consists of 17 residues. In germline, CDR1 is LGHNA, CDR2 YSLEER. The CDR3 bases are TGCGCCAGCAGCCAAGAGGCTAGCGGGAGGTCCACCAATGAGCAGTTCTTC. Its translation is CASSQEASGRSTNEQFF.

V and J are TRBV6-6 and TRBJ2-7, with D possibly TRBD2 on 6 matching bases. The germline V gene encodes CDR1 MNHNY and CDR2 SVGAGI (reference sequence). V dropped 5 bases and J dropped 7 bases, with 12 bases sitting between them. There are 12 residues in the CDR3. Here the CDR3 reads CASSPSVREQYF. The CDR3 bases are TGTGCCAGCAGTCCTAGCGTGAGGGAGCAGTACTTC.

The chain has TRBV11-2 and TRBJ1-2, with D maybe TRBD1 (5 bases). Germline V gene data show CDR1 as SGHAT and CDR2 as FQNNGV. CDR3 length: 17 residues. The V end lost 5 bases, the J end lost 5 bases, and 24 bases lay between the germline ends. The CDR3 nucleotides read TGTGCCAGCAGCCGCTCTGGGACGGCCTTGGTTGATTATGGCTACACCTTC. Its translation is CASSRSGTALVDYGYTF.

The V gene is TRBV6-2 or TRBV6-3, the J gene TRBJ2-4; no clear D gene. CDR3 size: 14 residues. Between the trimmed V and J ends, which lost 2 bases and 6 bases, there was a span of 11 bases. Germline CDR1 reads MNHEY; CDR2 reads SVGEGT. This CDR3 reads CASSYGQAGNIQYF. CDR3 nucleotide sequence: TGTGCCAGCAGTTACGGGCAGGCAGGAAACATTCAGTACTTC.

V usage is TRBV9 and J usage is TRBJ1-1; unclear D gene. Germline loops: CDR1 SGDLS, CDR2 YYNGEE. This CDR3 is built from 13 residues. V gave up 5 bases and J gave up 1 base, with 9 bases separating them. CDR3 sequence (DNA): TGTGCCAGCAGTGCTAACTCGAACACTGAAGCTTTCTTT. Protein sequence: CASSANSNTEAFF. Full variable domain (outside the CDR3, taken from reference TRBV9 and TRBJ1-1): DSGVTQTPKHLITATGQRVTLRCSPRSGDLSVYWYQQSLDQGLQFLIQYYNGEERAKGNILERFSAQQFPDLHSELNLSSLELGDSALYFCASSANSNTEAFFGQGTRLTVV.

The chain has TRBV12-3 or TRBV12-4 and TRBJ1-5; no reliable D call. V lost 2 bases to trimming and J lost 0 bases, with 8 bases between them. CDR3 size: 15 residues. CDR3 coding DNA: TGTGCCAGCAGTTTAAACAGCGATAGCAATCAGCCCCAGCATTTT. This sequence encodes CASSLNSDSNQPQHF.

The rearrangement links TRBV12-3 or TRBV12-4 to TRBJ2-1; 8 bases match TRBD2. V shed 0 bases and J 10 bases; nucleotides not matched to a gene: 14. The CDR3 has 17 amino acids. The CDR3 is CASSLAMLVAGGREQFF. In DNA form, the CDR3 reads TGTGCCAGCAGTTTAGCGATGTTGGTGGCGGGAGGTAGGGAGCAGTTCTTC.

CDR3 nucleotide sequence: TGCAGTGCGAGGGTAGCGGGGGGCCGGGTGAGGAATGAGCAGTTCTTC. Protein: CSARVAGGRVRNEQFF. The chain employs TRBV20-1 and TRBJ2-1, with 10 bases fitting TRBD2. Germline values: CDR1 DFQATT, CDR2 SNEGSKA (reference sequence). Trimming cost V 6 bases and J 7 bases; bases outside gene matches: 15. The CDR3 is 16 amino acids.

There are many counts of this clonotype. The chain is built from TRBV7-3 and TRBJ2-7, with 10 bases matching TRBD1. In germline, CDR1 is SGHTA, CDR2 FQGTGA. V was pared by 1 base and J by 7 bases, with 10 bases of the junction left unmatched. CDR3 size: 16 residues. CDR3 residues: CASSLNYGTGAQEQYF. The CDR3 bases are TGTGCCAGCAGCTTAAATTATGGGACAGGGGCCCAGGAGCAGTACTTC.

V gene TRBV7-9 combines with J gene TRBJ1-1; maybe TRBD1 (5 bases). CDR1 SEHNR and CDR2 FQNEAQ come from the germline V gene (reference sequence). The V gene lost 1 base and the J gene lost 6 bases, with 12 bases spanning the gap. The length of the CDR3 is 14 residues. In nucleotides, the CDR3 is TGTGCCAGCAGCTTAGAGGGGATTGGCGCTGAAGCTTTCTTT. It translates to CASSLEGIGAEAFF.

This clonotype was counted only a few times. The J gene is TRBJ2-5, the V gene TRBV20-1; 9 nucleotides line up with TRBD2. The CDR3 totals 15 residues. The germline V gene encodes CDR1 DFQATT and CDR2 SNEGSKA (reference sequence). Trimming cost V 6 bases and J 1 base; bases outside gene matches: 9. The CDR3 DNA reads TGCAGTGCCCGAGCTCTTAGCGGGGGCCAAGAGACCCAGTACTTC. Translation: CSARALSGGQETQYF.

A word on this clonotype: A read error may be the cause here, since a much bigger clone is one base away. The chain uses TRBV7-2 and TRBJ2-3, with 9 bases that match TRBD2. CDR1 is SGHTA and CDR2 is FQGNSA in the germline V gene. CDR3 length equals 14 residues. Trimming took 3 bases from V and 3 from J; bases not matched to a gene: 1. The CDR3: CASSFGLATDTQYF. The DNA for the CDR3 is TGTGCCAGCAGCTTCGGACTAGCGACAGATACGCAGTATTTT. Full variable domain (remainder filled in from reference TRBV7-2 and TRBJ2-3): GAGVSQSPSNKVTEKGKDVELRCDPISGHTALYWYRQSLGQGLEFLIYFQGNSAPDKSGLPSDRFSAERTGGSVSTLTIQRTQQEDSAVYLCASSFGLATDTQYFGPGTRLTVL.

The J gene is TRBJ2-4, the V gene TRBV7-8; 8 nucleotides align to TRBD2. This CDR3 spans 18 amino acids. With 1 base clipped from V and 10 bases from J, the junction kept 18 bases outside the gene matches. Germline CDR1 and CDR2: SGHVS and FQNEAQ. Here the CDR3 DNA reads TGTGCCAGCAGCTTAGAGGGGGGTGGACGGCTAGCGGGTTGGATTCAGTACTTC. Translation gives CASSLEGGGRLAGWIQYF.

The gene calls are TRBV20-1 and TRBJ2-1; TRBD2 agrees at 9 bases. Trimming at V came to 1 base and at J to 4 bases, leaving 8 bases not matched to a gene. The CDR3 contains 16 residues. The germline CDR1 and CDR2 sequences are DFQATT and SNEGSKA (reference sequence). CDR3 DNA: TGCAGTGCTAGAGTGGGGCTAGCGGGAAAATACAATGAGCAGTTCTTC. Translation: CSARVGLAGKYNEQFF.

The CDR3 loop reads CASSQDYAGDETQYF. For the CDR3, the DNA is TGTGCCAGCAGCCAAGATTACGCGGGAGACGAGACCCAGTACTTC. This chain uses TRBV4-2 with TRBJ2-5; 7 bases are a match to TRBD2. This CDR3 comprises 15 residues. The germline V gene encodes CDR1 LGHNA and CDR2 YNFKEQ. Germline trimming cut 0 bases from V and 5 bases from J; bases unmatched to any gene: 6.

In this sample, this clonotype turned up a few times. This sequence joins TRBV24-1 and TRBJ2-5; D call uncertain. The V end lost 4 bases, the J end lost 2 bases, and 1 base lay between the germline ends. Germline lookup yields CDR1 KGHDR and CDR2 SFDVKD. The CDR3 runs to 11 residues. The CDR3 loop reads CATSEQETQYF. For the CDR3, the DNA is TGTGCCACCAGTGAGCAAGAGACCCAGTACTTC.

This CDR3 is CASSLPSGGVTDTQYF. The CDR3 DNA reads TGTGCCAGCAGCTTGCCGAGCGGGGGGGTCACAGATACGCAGTATTTT. V and J are TRBV11-2 and TRBJ2-3, with 10 bases lining up with TRBD2. V gave up 3 bases and J gave up 2 bases; unmatched junction bases: 5. The CDR3 loop spans 16 amino acids. The germline V gene encodes CDR1 SGHAT and CDR2 FQNNGV. Full variable domain (missing parts from reference TRBV11-2 and TRBJ2-3): EAGVAQSPRYKIIEKRQSVAFWCNPISGHATLYWYQQILGQGPKLLIQFQNNGVVDDSQLPKDRFSAERLKGVDSTLKIQPAKLEDSAVYLCASSLPSGGVTDTQYFGPGTRLTVL.